These 26 T cell receptor beta chains were all obtained from the same sample, sequenced in a study of patients and donors after allogeneic stem cell transplantation (dated by TCRdb to about 2020). The library was built by means of RT-PCR. Sequenced using a NextSeq 550. The raw public reads went through TCRdb reprocessing: fastp at Q25, MiXCR clone calling, in-frame beta chains kept. Rows with one shared CDR3 protein collapse into an entry with the most common genes and DNA. The sample table shows more than 55,000 distinct CDR3 sequences, and 10% to 15% are seen once. The ten largest clones capture over 25% of the sample. Source material: blood, either unsorted or a sorted T cell fraction (not recorded which). The receptors shown here come from a human donor who was either an allogeneic HSCT recipient or a stem cell or donor lymphocyte infusion donor (not recorded which). It is not recorded whose cells these are; they may come from a transplant donor.

This clonotype occurred many times. The chain links TRBV25-1 to TRBJ1-5; TRBD1 matches at 10 bases. CDR3 length: 17 amino acids. The V gene's germline CDR1 is MGHDK and CDR2 SYGVNS. J lost 14 bases, V lost 1 base, and 17 bases had no gene match. The CDR3 coding sequence is TGTGCCAGCAGTGAATTGAGGACAGGGGGGAAGGATACCCAGGAGCATTTT. This codes for CASSELRTGGKDTQEHF.

This clonotype was seen repeatedly, ten times or more. The rearrangement joins TRBV7-9 to TRBJ1-1; D not certain. V lost 0 bases, J lost 5 bases, and 13 bases lay in between. Germline loops: CDR1 SEHNR, CDR2 FQNEAQ (reference sequence). The CDR3 totals 15 residues. The CDR3 coding sequence is TGTGCCAGCAGCTTAGCGGTCCCCGGGAGGACTGAAGCTTTCTTT. This encodes CASSLAVPGRTEAFF.

This clonotype appeared many times. The chain uses TRBV7-8 and TRBJ1-5; maybe TRBD1 (6 bases). V was clipped by 5 bases and J by 1 base, with 9 bases between them. Germline-derived CDR1 and CDR2 are SGHVS and FQNEAQ. There are 14 residues in the CDR3. The CDR3 is CASSPDRSNQPQHF. The CDR3 DNA reads as TGTGCCAGCAGCCCGGACAGAAGCAATCAGCCCCAGCATTTT.

This chain uses TRBV12-3 or TRBV12-4 with TRBJ2-7, with D unclear. V lost 3 bases, J lost 6 bases, and 9 bases lay in between. The CDR3 is 12 residues long. In DNA form, the CDR3 reads TGTGCCAGCAGTTTGGGCGCGTCCGAGCAGTACTTC. This sequence encodes CASSLGASEQYF.

This clonotype was observed at least ten times. The gene calls are TRBV20-1 and TRBJ1-2, with D tentatively TRBD1 (6 bases). CDR1 and CDR2 (germline): DFQATT, SNEGSKA (reference sequence). Trimming pared 5 bases from V and 5 bases from J, leaving 30 bases between. The CDR3 covers 18 residues. The CDR3 sequence is CSAESGWGQGSSRYGYTF. As DNA, the CDR3 is TGCAGTGCTGAGTCTGGATGGGGGCAGGGTTCGAGCAGATATGGCTACACCTTC.

The sample holds many counts of this clonotype. The chain couples TRBV24-1 to TRBJ1-2; 9 nucleotides agree with TRBD1. J gave up 0 bases and V 9 bases, and 4 bases lay outside the gene matches. The CDR3 covers 14 residues. CDR1 is KGHDR and CDR2 is SFDVKD in the germline V gene. The CDR3 DNA is TGTGCCACCGGACAGGGGCCTTCTAACTATGGCTACACCTTC. Translating it yields CATGQGPSNYGYTF.

The V and J genes are TRBV24-1 and TRBJ2-7; D is unclear. The CDR3 extends over 13 amino acids. V lost 2 bases and J lost 2, with 6 bases in between. Germline loops: CDR1 KGHDR, CDR2 SFDVKD. The CDR3 region has the DNA TGTGCCACCAGTGATTCCTCGGCCTACGAGCAGTACTTC. This translates into CATSDSSAYEQYF.

The V call is TRBV6-1, the J call TRBJ2-5, with D hard to call. The CDR3 has 14 residues. Per germline, CDR1 MNHNS and CDR2 SASEGT. Trimming left V 0 bases short and J 5 bases short, with 10 bases between. The CDR3 protein is CASSEARVRETQYF. CDR3 in DNA: TGTGCCAGCAGTGAAGCCCGGGTTCGGGAGACCCAGTACTTC.

Only a few counts were recorded for this clonotype. The genes are TRBV5-1 and TRBJ2-1, with 7 bases aligning to TRBD2. V lost 2 bases, J lost 4 bases, and 6 bases stayed unmatched. The germline gives CDR1 SGHRS, CDR2 YFSETQ. CDR3 size: 15 residues. In DNA form, the CDR3 reads TGCGCCAGCAGCTTTTCCGGGACTACATACAATGAGCAGTTCTTC. Protein: CASSFSGTTYNEQFF.

This clonotype was recorded a few times. The J gene is TRBJ2-1, the V gene TRBV24-1; D may be TRBD1 or TRBD2 (6 bases each). Deletions cut 7 bases from V and 6 bases from J, with 15 bases between. This CDR3 is 14 amino acids long. Per the germline V gene, CDR1 is KGHDR and CDR2 is SFDVKD. CDR3 protein: CATRGVEGGNEQFF. As DNA, the CDR3 is TGTGCCACCAGGGGTGTAGAGGGGGGCAATGAGCAGTTCTTC.

This clonotype was observed a handful of times. The chain carries TRBV16 and TRBJ2-7, with D unresolved. The CDR3 loop spans 14 amino acids. Trimming took 0 bases from V and 2 from J, leaving 8 bases between them. Germline CDR1 is KGHSY and CDR2 is FQNENV. CDR3 amino acids: CASSQSVSPYEQYF. In DNA, the CDR3 is TGTGCCAGCAGCCAATCCGTATCCCCCTACGAGCAGTACTTC.

The chain employs TRBV7-6 and TRBJ2-3; D call uncertain. V was clipped by 3 bases and J by 0 bases, with 7 bases between them. This CDR3 has 14 residues. Germline V gene sequence: CDR1 SGHVS, CDR2 FNYEAQ. The CDR3 loop is CASSLIRSTDTQYF. The CDR3 nucleotides are TGTGCCAGCAGCTTGATCCGTAGCACAGATACGCAGTATTTT.

The chain's CDR3 is CASSYDRGRSYGYTF. CDR3 sequence (DNA): TGCGCCAGCAGTTACGACAGGGGTCGGTCCTATGGCTACACCTTC. The chain recombines TRBV10-2 with TRBJ1-2, with 8 bases identical to TRBD1. The CDR3 length is 15 residues. Germline assignment: CDR1 WSHSY and CDR2 SAAADI. Losses at the gene ends were 5 bases for V and 4 bases for J; bases not matched to a gene: 9.

This clonotype was recorded many times. The chain employs TRBV9 and TRBJ1-1, with D perhaps TRBD1 (6 bases). The germline V gene has CDR1 SGDLS and CDR2 YYNGEE. V lost 0 bases, J lost 5 bases, and 11 bases lay in between. This CDR3 has 14 residues. CDR3 sequence reads: CASSVAGDGTEAFF. The CDR3 bases are TGTGCCAGCAGCGTAGCAGGGGACGGGACTGAAGCTTTCTTT.

This clonotype was seen a single time. V gene TRBV4-2 combines with J gene TRBJ2-1; a possible D gene is TRBD2 (5 bases). Deletions cut 0 bases from V and 1 base from J, with 7 bases between. In germline, CDR1 is LGHNA, CDR2 YNFKEQ. The CDR3 length is 15 residues. This chain's CDR3 is CASSQEDWSYNEQFF. CDR3 sequence (DNA): TGTGCCAGCAGCCAAGAGGACTGGTCCTACAATGAGCAGTTCTTC.

This clonotype was observed a handful of times. The J gene is TRBJ2-7, the V gene TRBV13; TRBD2 aligns across 8 bases. J gave up 3 bases and V 4 bases, and 8 bases lay outside the gene matches. The CDR3 has 15 residues. Germline V gene data show CDR1 as PRHDT and CDR2 as FYEKMQ (reference sequence). The CDR3, as DNA: TGTGCCAGCAGCTACACCGGGGGGGAGATCTACGAGCAGTACTTC. Protein product: CASSYTGGEIYEQYF.

This clonotype was counted only a few times. V gene TRBV5-4 combines with J gene TRBJ2-7; a possible D gene is TRBD2 (6 bases). In germline, CDR1 is SGHNT, CDR2 YYREEE (reference sequence). V was cut by 2 bases and J by 0 bases, with 15 bases left in between. This CDR3 is built from 16 residues. The CDR3 sequence: CASSFAEGLGSYEQYF. The CDR3 DNA is TGTGCCAGCAGCTTTGCGGAGGGCCTGGGCTCCTACGAGCAGTACTTC.

This clonotype was picked up many times. The chain is built from TRBV20-1 and TRBJ1-1, with a possible D match to TRBD1 (6 bases). The germline gives CDR1 DFQATT, CDR2 SNEGSKA (reference sequence). Trimming removed 5 bases from V and 11 bases from J, with 18 bases in between. This CDR3 spans 12 amino acids. CDR3 nucleotide sequence: TGCAGTGCTCTCCGGGACACACTCTATGCTTTCTTT. Amino acid sequence: CSALRDTLYAFF.

The genes are TRBV4-1 and TRBJ2-1; TRBD2 is a possible D gene (6 bases). This CDR3 is 18 amino acids long. Germline V lookup: CDR1 MGHRA, CDR2 YSYEKL. The V gene lost 0 bases and the J gene lost 0 bases, with 15 bases spanning the gap. CDR3 in amino acids: CASSQEEAGGSSYNEQFF. Written as DNA, the CDR3 is TGCGCCAGCAGCCAAGAGGAAGCGGGCGGAAGCTCCTACAATGAGCAGTTCTTC.

This chain connects TRBV5-6 to TRBJ1-3; 7 positions match TRBD1. The CDR3 length is 17 residues. Germline V gene data show CDR1 as SGHDT and CDR2 as YYEEEE. The ends lost 3 bases at V and 0 bases at J; junction bases unmatched: 9. This CDR3 reads CASSSPGQWSSGNTIYF. CDR3 nucleotide sequence: TGTGCCAGCAGCTCGCCGGGACAGTGGAGCTCTGGAAACACCATATATTTT. The complete variable domain, with remaining parts taken from reference TRBV5-6 and TRBJ1-3, reads DAGVTQSPTHLIKTRGQQVTLRCSPKSGHDTVSWYQQALGQGPQFIFQYYEEEERQRGNFPDRFSGHQFPNYSSELNVNALLLGDSALYLCASSSPGQWSSGNTIYFGEGSWLTVV.

A word on this clonotype: The junction differs from germline at one of its ends, possibly a read error. The gene calls are TRBV2 and TRBJ2-1; tentative D call: TRBD2 (6 bases). Germline V gene data show CDR1 as SNHLY and CDR2 as FYNNEI. The CDR3 has 15 residues. This CDR3 is CASSEGLVAYSEQFF. In nucleotides, the CDR3 is TGTGCCAGCAGTGAAGGACTAGTGGCCTACAGTGAGCAGTTCTTC.

This clonotype was recorded a few times. The chain links TRBV5-1 to TRBJ2-7, with a possible D match to TRBD1 (5 bases). CDR1 is SGHRS, CDR2 YFSETQ, per germline. This CDR3 comprises 14 residues. V lost 0 bases and J lost 2, with 9 bases in between. The CDR3 spells CASSLARDAYEQYF. In DNA form, the CDR3 reads TGCGCCAGCAGCTTGGCCAGGGATGCCTACGAGCAGTACTTC.

Many counts were recorded for this clonotype. The chain carries TRBV29-1 and TRBJ1-5; no clear D gene. Trimming pared 5 bases from V and 7 bases from J, leaving 15 bases between. Germline CDR1 reads SQVTM; CDR2 reads ANQGSEA. The CDR3 loop spans 13 amino acids. DNA for the CDR3: TGCAGCGTTCGAAGGGAGGGAAACCAGCCCCAGCATTTT. Translated: CSVRREGNQPQHF.

This clonotype appeared many times. This chain uses TRBV5-1 with TRBJ2-1; D possibly corresponds to TRBD2 (5 bases). There are 14 residues in the CDR3. The germline V and J ends were trimmed by 4 bases and 6 bases, with 14 bases remaining between them. Germline loops: CDR1 SGHRS, CDR2 YFSETQ. CDR3 residues: CASSQPRVANEQFF. The CDR3 DNA follows: TGCGCCAGCAGCCAGCCGAGGGTGGCCAATGAGCAGTTCTTC.

V usage is TRBV7-9 and J usage is TRBJ1-5; 8 nucleotides align to TRBD1. Trimming cost V 10 bases and J 7 bases; bases outside gene matches: 6. The CDR3 covers 12 residues. Germline V gene lookup returns CDR1 SEHNR and CDR2 FQNEAQ (reference sequence). The CDR3 sequence is CATQGAGQPQHF. CDR3 nucleotides: TGTGCCACCCAGGGGGCTGGGCAGCCCCAGCATTTT.

The chain joins TRBV18 to TRBJ2-7, with TRBD1 as a possible D gene (5 bases). The germline gives CDR1 KGHSH, CDR2 LQKENI. This CDR3 is 13 amino acids long. Deletions cut 6 bases from V and 5 bases from J, with 14 bases between. CDR3 coding DNA: TGTGCCAGCTCGTACCCGACAGATGACGAGCAGTACTTC. Translation gives CASSYPTDDEQYF.